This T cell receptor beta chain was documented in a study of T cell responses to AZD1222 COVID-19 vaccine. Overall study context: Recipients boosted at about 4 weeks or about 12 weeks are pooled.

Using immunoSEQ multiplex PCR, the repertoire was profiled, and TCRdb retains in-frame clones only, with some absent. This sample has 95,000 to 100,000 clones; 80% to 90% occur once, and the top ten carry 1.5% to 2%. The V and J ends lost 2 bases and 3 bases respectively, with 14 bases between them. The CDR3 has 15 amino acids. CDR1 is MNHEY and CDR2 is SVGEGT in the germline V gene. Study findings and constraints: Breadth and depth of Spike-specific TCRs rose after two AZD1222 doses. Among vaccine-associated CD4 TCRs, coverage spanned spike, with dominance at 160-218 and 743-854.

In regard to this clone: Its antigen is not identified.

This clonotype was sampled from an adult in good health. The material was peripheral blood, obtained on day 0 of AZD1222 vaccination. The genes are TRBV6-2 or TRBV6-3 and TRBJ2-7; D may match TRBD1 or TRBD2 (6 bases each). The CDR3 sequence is CASSYAEGVVYEQYF. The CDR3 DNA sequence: TGTGCCAGCAGTTACGCGGAGGGGGTAGTCTACGAGCAGTACTTC.